The entry below gives a single T cell receptor (beta chain) sequence along with its context. This sample was included in a study of blood T cell repertoires in COVID-19. Overall study context: The origin of the acute and convalescent COVID-19 samples was the United States, Italy and Spain.

Only in-frame clones appear in the TCRdb table, and some are missing; sequencing was by immunoSEQ multiplex PCR. The table has approximately 100,000 clones, approximately 82% seen once; the top ten hold around 9.3%. CDR1 and CDR2 from the germline V gene are SGHRS and YFSETQ. Trimming removed 0 bases at V and 2 bases at J, with 17 bases between. The CDR3 runs 17 residues. The clonotype was recovered from a man aged 65 to 79 with acute or convalescent COVID-19. Sequencing used peripheral blood. The V gene is TRBV5-1, the J gene TRBJ2-5; perhaps TRBD2 as D (6 bases). DNA of the CDR3: TGCGCCAGCAGCTTGGGGGACCGTAGTCGGGGGCAAGAGACCCAGTACTTC. This codes for CASSLGDRSRGQETQYF. The whole variable domain, remainder taken from reference TRBV5-1 and TRBJ2-5, is KAGVTQTPRYLIKTRGQQVTLSCSPISGHRSVSWYQQTPGQGLQFLFEYFSETQRNKGNFPGRFSGRQFSNSRSEMNVSTLELGDSALYLCASSLGDRSRGQETQYFGPGTRLLVL.